Listed below are T cell receptor beta chains from one sample, sequenced in a study of T cell repertoires in cytomegalovirus infection. No antigen has been assigned to these receptors. TCRdb used MiXCR to reprocess the reads, holding one entry per CDR3 protein. The sample carries some 800,000 distinct CDR3 sequences, roughly 29% recorded once. This sample comprised cultured CD8+ T cells from PBMCs, obtained from culture after CMV antigen stimulation. The receptor source for this set is a human donor in good health (CMV status not recorded). Some clones in this sample may be carry-over from other donors' samples. Each CDR3 is given with its conserved first and last residue. The D gene is left open where the match is weak. Expanded clones get a size class; other rows say once, few or many, or leave the size out.

TRBD2	TRBJ2-5	NA	TRBV6-2/TRBV6-3	TGTGCCAGCAGTTCGCTAGCGGGGGAGTACCAAGAGACCCAGTACTTC	CASSSLAGEYQETQYF
TRBD1	TRBJ1-6	NA	TRBV7-8	TGTGCCAGCAGCTCGACAGGGGGTCCCTCCTATAATTCACCCCTCCACTTT	CASSSTGGPSYNSPLHF
NA	TRBJ1-5	few	TRBV7-2	TGTGCCAGCAGCGCATATAGCAATCAGCCCCAGCATTTT	CASSAYSNQPQHF
TRBD2	TRBJ2-1	NA	TRBV12-5	TGTGCTAGTGCCACGGATCAGCTAGCGGGGGGGAATGAGCAGTTCTTC	CASATDQLAGGNEQFF
TRBD1	TRBJ2-5	few	TRBV19	TGTGCCAGTAGTCGGGACAGGGTGGGCGAAGAGACCCAGTACTTC	CASSRDRVGEETQYF
NA	TRBJ2-3	NA	TRBV2	TGTGCCAGTTCACGACAGTTAACTAGCACAGATACGCAGTATTTT	CASSRQLTSTDTQYF
TRBD2	TRBJ2-1	few	TRBV6-6	TGTGCCAGCGGTCAGCGGGGGGCCTACAATGAGCAGTTCTTC	CASGQRGAYNEQFF
NA	TRBJ2-6	few	TRBV5-1	TGCGCCAGCAGCTCCGGGGATGATGGGGCCAACGTCCTGACTTTC	CASSSGDDGANVLTF
NA	TRBJ2-2	many	TRBV7-8	TGTGCCAGCAGCTTACCGGGCACCGGGGAGCTGTTTTTT	CASSLPGTGELFF
TRBD1	TRBJ1-2	NA	TRBV6-6	TGTGCCAGCAGTTATGGTCAGGGGGAGGGCTACACCTTC	CASSYGQGEGYTF
TRBD1	TRBJ1-1	NA	TRBV6-2/TRBV6-3	TGTGCCAGCAGTCCTAACACCGGGACAGGGCTTGAAGCTTTCTTT	CASSPNTGTGLEAFF
TRBD2	TRBJ2-5	NA	TRBV27	TGTGCCAGCAGTTTACAACTAGCGGGGGTTGAGACCCAGTACTTC	CASSLQLAGVETQYF
TRBD1	TRBJ2-3	NA	TRBV2	TGTGCCAGCAGGGGACCGGGACAGGCTAGCACAGATACGCAGTATTTT	CASRGPGQASTDTQYF
NA	TRBJ1-1	NA	TRBV4-1	TGCGCCAGCAGCCAAGATCTGGCAATGAACACTGAAGCTTTCTTT	CASSQDLAMNTEAFF
NA	TRBJ1-2	NA	TRBV24-1	TGTGCCACCAGTGATGACACCACAGGAGGCTACACCTTC	CATSDDTTGGYTF
NA	TRBJ2-1	many	TRBV7-8	TGTGCCAGCAGCCACAACAATGAGCAGTTCTTC	CASSHNNEQFF
TRBD1	TRBJ2-2	few	TRBV4-1	TGCGCCAGCAGCCAAGATCCCGACAGGGTCAACATAGTGAGGACCGGGGAGCTGTTTTTT	CASSQDPDRVNIVRTGELFF
NA	TRBJ2-7	few	TRBV12-5	TGTGCTAGTGGTTTTTCCTCCTACTACGAGCAGTACTTC	CASGFSSYYEQYF
NA	TRBJ2-1	few	TRBV14	TGTGCCAGCAGCCCCAAGCCCTACAATGAGCAGTTCTTC	CASSPKPYNEQFF
NA	TRBJ2-7	many	TRBV7-2	TGTGCCAGCAGCTTAACGGGAGTCACCTCCTACGAGCAGTACTTC	CASSLTGVTSYEQYF
TRBD1	TRBJ1-1	many	TRBV5-4	TGTGCCAGCAGCTTGTGGACAGGGAACACTGAAGCTTTCTTT	CASSLWTGNTEAFF
TRBD2	TRBJ2-1	few	TRBV7-6	TGTGCCAGCAGTCTAAGGTCTAGCGGGGGAAGCTCCTACAATGAGCAGTTCTTC	CASSLRSSGGSSYNEQFF
NA	TRBJ1-3	many	TRBV6-5	TGTGCCAGCAGTTACCTCCCTGGGAGCTCTGGAAACACCATATATTTT	CASSYLPGSSGNTIYF
NA	TRBJ1-1	few	TRBV11-2	TGTGCCAGCAGCCCCTGGTCGCGCAGGGACTTGAACACTGAAGCTTTCTTT	CASSPWSRRDLNTEAFF
TRBD1	TRBJ2-1	few	TRBV7-9	TGTGCCAGCAGCACACCAGGGGGTCCCAATGAGCAGTTCTTC	CASSTPGGPNEQFF
NA	TRBJ1-1	many	TRBV19	TGTGCCAGTAGTACATCCGAGAACACTGAAGCTTTCTTT	CASSTSENTEAFF
TRBD2	TRBJ2-5	NA	TRBV7-9	TGTGCCAGCAGCTTAGTTCAGCGGGGGAAAGAGACCCAGTACTTC	CASSLVQRGKETQYF
NA	TRBJ1-5	NA	TRBV15	TGTGCCACCAGCAGCCATCCCGGACAGCCGAATCAGCCCCAGCATTTT	CATSSHPGQPNQPQHF